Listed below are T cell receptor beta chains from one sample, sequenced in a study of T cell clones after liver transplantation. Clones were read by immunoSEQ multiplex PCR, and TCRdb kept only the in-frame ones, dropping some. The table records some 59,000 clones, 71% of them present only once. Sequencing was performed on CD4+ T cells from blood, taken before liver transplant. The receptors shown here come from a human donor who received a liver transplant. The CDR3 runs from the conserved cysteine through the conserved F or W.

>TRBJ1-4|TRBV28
CASSLLHRGNEKLFF
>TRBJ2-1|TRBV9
CASSVREQGGEQFF
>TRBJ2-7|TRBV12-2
CASRPEQYF
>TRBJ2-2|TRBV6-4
CASRTSSNTGELFF
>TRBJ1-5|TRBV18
CASSPDRSYSNQPQHF
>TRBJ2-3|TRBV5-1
CASSSGTGLGDTQYF
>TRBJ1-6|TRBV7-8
CASSGTGFSPLHF
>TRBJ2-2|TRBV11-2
CASSLPSGRNTGELFF
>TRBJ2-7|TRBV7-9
CASSSSGGAQYEQYF
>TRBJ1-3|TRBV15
CATSGDRGRSYSGNTIYF
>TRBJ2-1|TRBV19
CASSALLAGGYNEQFF
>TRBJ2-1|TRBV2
CASSEARGVRFF
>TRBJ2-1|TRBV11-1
CASRRTSGGENEQFF
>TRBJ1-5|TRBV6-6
CASSSGLFGNQPQHF
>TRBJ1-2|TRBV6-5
CASNQDRGHGYTF
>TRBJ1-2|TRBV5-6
CASSLDGTGRYGYTF
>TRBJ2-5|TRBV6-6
CATRRQAGETQYF
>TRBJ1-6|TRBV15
CATSSRTDSPLHF
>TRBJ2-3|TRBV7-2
CASSLEYYTDTQYF
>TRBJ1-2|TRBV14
CASSQDRAYGYTF
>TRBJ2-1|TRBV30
CAWRDKSSYNEQFF
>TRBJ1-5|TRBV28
CASLTGRNQPQHF
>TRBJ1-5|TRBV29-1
CSGGTERNQPQHF
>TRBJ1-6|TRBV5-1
CASSPGLGTYSPLHF
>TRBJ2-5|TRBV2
CASSHGQGKETQYF
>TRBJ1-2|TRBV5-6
CASSYGGYGYTF
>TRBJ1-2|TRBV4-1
CASSQAGQGLAYGYTF
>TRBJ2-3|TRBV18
CASSPGTRDTQYF